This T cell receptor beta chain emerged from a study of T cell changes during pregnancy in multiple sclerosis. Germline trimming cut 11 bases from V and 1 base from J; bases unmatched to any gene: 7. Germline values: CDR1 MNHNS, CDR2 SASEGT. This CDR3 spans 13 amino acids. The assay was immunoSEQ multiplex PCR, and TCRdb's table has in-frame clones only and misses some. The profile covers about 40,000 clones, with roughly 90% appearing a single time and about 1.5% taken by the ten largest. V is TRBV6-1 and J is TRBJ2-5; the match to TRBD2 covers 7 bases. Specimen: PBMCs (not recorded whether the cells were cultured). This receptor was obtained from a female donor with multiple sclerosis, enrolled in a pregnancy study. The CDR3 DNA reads TGTGCCGGAGCGGGGCACCTCCAAGAGACCCAGTACTTC. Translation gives CAGAGHLQETQYF.